This TCR beta chain was profiled in a study of cytotoxic CD8 clonotypes in ibrutinib-treated CLL. Only in-frame clones appear in the TCRdb table, and some are missing; sequencing was by immunoSEQ multiplex PCR. Here the sample spans 100,000 to 150,000 clones, approximately 83% being singletons. The clonotype was recovered from a human donor with chronic lymphocytic leukemia. The input for sequencing was PBMCs, taken after 24 months of ibrutinib treatment.

CDR3 region: CASSTRESVDTQYF. CDR3 DNA: TGCGCCAGCAGCACACGGGAGTCGGTAGATACGCAGTATTTT. This chain uses TRBV5-1 with TRBJ2-3, with D maybe TRBD2 (6 bases). Per the germline V gene, CDR1 is SGHRS and CDR2 is YFSETQ. V lost 4 bases to trimming and J lost 5 bases, with 14 bases between them. This CDR3 is built from 14 residues.